This entry concerns a single T cell receptor (beta chain). The antigen this receptor binds is unknown. Base qualities are not recorded, but no much larger clone differs from it by a single base. The treatment or condition label, as the study defines it: 15 to 20 received Ad26.COV2.S at low or high dose, single or two shots; a few received placebo; per-sample allocation not given. Repertoires of vaccine and placebo recipients were sequenced from samples taken on day 63 after the first injection. Cohort 1b enrolled 20 to 30 adults aged 18-55 years at a single site in Boston, USA, between 29 July and 7 August 2020. Ad26.COV2.S was a replication-incompetent adenovirus type 26 vector that expressed a prefusion-stabilized SARS-CoV-2 spike protein derived from the original Wuhan strain. The immunoSEQ Assay was the method used to sequence TCRbeta CDR3 regions. After extraction, genomic DNA underwent amplification by bias-controlled multiplex PCR, followed by high-throughput sequencing. In the authors' own workflow: To quantify the absolute abundance of each unique TCRbeta CDR3 region, sequences were collapsed and filtered. T cell fraction was estimated by normalizing TCRbeta template counts to usable DNA, which was measured by amplifying reference genes present in all nucleated cells. Repertoire TCRs were annotated as SARS-CoV-2-specific when V gene, CDR3 amino acid sequence and J gene were exactly matched to a known reactive TCR set. The reference SARS-CoV-2 TCR set came from MIRA and was filtered for enrichment in COVID-19-positive ImmuneCODE repertoires, removing public or cross-reactive TCRs. Drawing on the MIRA antigens, annotated TCRs were analysed further at the level of specific ORF or position within ORF. Breadth was defined as the number of annotated unique rearrangements divided by the total number of unique productive rearrangements, and depth was defined as the summed frequency of the annotated unique rearrangements. Two-sided Wilcoxon rank-sum tests were used to compare TCR breadth between groups. Entries here come from immuneACCESS through TCRdb and include only in-frame sequences with V and J called. Some clones fail to appear in such tables; in the studies checked, an unresolved V gene covers under half of the shortfall, and the cause of the remainder is unknown. The DNA was the basis for D and trimming; V, J and clone size are from that table. This sample holds 200,000 to 250,000 clones; roughly 88% were observed only once. Clones ranked in the top ten supply roughly 10% of the sample.

This specimen belongs to a study of Ad26.COV2.S vaccination and SARS-CoV-2 variants (dated by TCRdb to the early 2020s). Regarding the research as a whole: Donors in the vaccine arm were drawn from COV1001, a phase I-IIa trial of Ad26.COV2.S in healthy adults that was multicentre, randomized, double-blind and placebo-controlled. Dosing of Ad26.COV2.S was intramuscular, at either 5x10^10 or 1x10^11 viral particles, delivered as one shot or as two shots spaced 56 days apart. TCRbeta repertoire sequencing was used to assess the specificity and breadth of SARS-CoV-2-reactive T cell receptors after Ad26.COV2.S vaccination. A total of some 30 samples were included in the TCR-sequenced set, comprising 19 Ad26.COV2.S vaccine recipients, 5 placebo recipients and 8 SARS-CoV-2 convalescent individuals. Participants in the trial were split at random into five groups of five each, receiving low-dose or high-dose Ad26.COV2.S once or twice, or else placebo on both occasions. Investigators remained blinded to trial group allocation during experiments and outcome assessment. Study-wide conclusions, independent of this receptor: After vaccination, spike-specific CD8+ and CD4+ T cell responses were reported to show substantial breadth. Non-spike TCR breadth was comparable between vaccine and placebo recipients, consistent with the vaccine containing only spike. The study was not powered for comparison of responses between vaccine doses or regimens. According to the authors, total T cell responses may have been underestimated by the TCR breadth and depth analyses. Higher spike-specific TCR breadth was observed in Ad26.COV2.S recipients than in placebo recipients (P = 0.0014).

Via the germline V gene (reference sequence), CDR1 is SEHNR and CDR2 FQNEAQ. The germline V and J ends show losses of 5 bases and 12 bases respectively, and no gene match explains 6 bases of the junction. Its CDR3 holds 12 amino acids, cysteine through phenylalanine. The kept DNA is CDR3 alone, 36 bases in frame from the first base. The source material was peripheral blood, sampled in a trial of Ad26.COV2.S vaccine versus placebo. This TCR was recovered from a person aged 18-65 years who received the Ad26.COV2.S COVID-19 vaccine or a placebo. The chain is encoded by TRBV7-9 joined to TRBJ1-4; 7 nucleotides in the junction match TRBD1. The CDR3 has the sequence CASSVSQGELFF. The base sequence is TGTGCCAGCAGCGTCTCTCAGGGGGAACTGTTTTTT.